This T cell receptor beta chain emerged from a study of technical replicates of blood from a few donors. The germline V gene has CDR1 SQVTM and CDR2 ANQGSEA. The CDR3 sequence is 11 residues long. V was clipped by 8 bases and J by 3 bases, with 8 bases between them. Profiling relied on immunoSEQ multiplex PCR, and the TCRdb table lists in-frame clones only, not all of them. The data contain under 50,000 clones, 96% of them singletons. Sequencing used T cells isolated from PBMCs. The V gene is TRBV29-1, the J gene TRBJ2-1, with D possibly being TRBD1 (5 bases). The receptor comes from a human donor in good health. In DNA form, the CDR3 reads TGCAGCTCGACAGACTACAATGAGCAGTTCTTC. Translated: CSSTDYNEQFF.